This T cell receptor beta chain originates from a study of blood T cell repertoires in COVID-19. Study overall: T cells, B-cell-depleted T cells, or PBMCs provided the cDNA or gDNA that served as material.

In assigning cohorts, the study relied on participant-reported clinical history. The authors' processing: Reference gene primer amplification gave estimated nucleated cell counts. TCRdb's table, derived via immunoSEQ multiplex PCR, lists solely in-frame clones and lacks some. D and trimming come from the DNA, and the V and J calls and clone size come from that table. Altogether 200,000 to 250,000 clones are present, 80% to 90% being singletons, with the ten largest covering about 4%. Trimming left V 7 bases short and J 5 bases short, with 15 bases between. Germline CDR1 SNHLY, CDR2 FYNNEI. This CDR3 is built from 15 residues.

The chain couples TRBV2 to TRBJ1-6; a weak D match, TRBD1 (5 bases). Sequencing was performed on PBMCs or T cells enriched from blood (not recorded which). The TCR comes from a woman aged 25 to 45 who had been exposed to COVID-19. CDR3 sequence reads: CASMRAGLNNSPLHF. The CDR3 nucleotides are TGTGCCAGCATGAGAGCGGGACTGAATAATTCACCCCTCCACTTT.